The source of this T cell receptor (beta chain) is a study of blood T cell repertoires in COVID-19 (dated by TCRdb to 2019 to 2021). As for the study more broadly: The collaborator samples originated in the United States, Italy and Spain and spanned the acute and convalescent phases of COVID-19. The samples were drawn from two sources: the first 160 participants of the ongoing ImmuneRACE study, and approximately 1,300 subjects contributed by 6 global collaborators. A de-identified subject ID, COVID-19 status, age in years and sex were almost always included in the sample metadata. The prospective study material was composed of cDNA or gDNA derived from T cells, B-cell-depleted T cells, or PBMCs. The dataset comprised deeply sampled blood TCRbeta repertoires from subjects exposed to, actively infected with, or recovered from COVID-19. The repertoires were released in a freely available public database intended as a resource for research on the immune response to SARS-CoV-2. Where available, HLA class I and class II types were taken from metadata supplied by the sample provider and were not determined by assay-based typing. Overall results and qualifications from the work: The amount of clinical and demographic metadata varied by source and participant and was provided uncurated.

Concerning this clone: Its cognate antigen has yet to be identified. Base-call qualities are not available, and no considerably larger clone is one nucleotide away.

The immunoSEQ Assay, a bias-controlled multiplex PCR, was used to amplify TCRbeta CDR3 regions from genomic DNA. As for how the authors treated the data: The number of nucleated cells in each sample was estimated from the amplification of reference gene primers within the assay. To quantify the absolute abundance of each unique TCRbeta CDR3 rearrangement, sequence reads were collapsed and filtered. For each sample, productive Simpson clonality was calculated as the square root of Simpson's diversity index over productive rearrangements. The source is immuneACCESS, and TCRdb retained only in-frame sequences with V and J called. Part of the clones is not carried over; for the studies checked, unresolved V genes explain less than half of this, and the remainder is unexplained. That table furnishes V, J and clone size, whereas the DNA furnished D and trimming. Present in this sample are about 94,000 clones, 85% to 90% of which were seen just once. The ten biggest clones cover over 10% of the sample.

Whole blood was collected in K2EDTA tubes by collaborating institutions according to the institutions' own protocols. For TCRbeta analysis, collaborator samples were shipped as frozen whole blood, as isolated PBMCs, or as DNA extracted from either sample type. Trimming removed 0 bases from V and 5 bases from J, leaving 16 bases between the germline ends. Looking up the germline V gene (reference sequence) yields CDR1 LGHDT and CDR2 YNNKEL. The CDR3 goes from the cysteine to the phenylalanine over 16 residues. Only the CDR3 DNA is retained, 48 bases long and in frame from the first base. The sequence was collected from a woman aged 55 to 70 in a cohort sampled during active or convalescent COVID-19. This chain is built from TRBV3-1 (or the pseudogene TRBV3-2) and TRBJ1-1; a weak D assignment points to TRBD1 (5 bases agree). The sequenced material came from peripheral blood. The CDR3: CASSQDRGRVRTEAFF. DNA sequence: TGTGCCAGCAGCCAAGATCGTGGCAGGGTCAGGACTGAAGCTTTCTTT.